This T cell receptor (beta chain) appears in the sequencing data of a study of CD8+ T cells in alopecia areata. About the research overall: Each day, treated patients took oral tofacitinib twice, at 5 to 10 mg per dose.

The treatment is: oral pan-JAK inhibitor, 5-10 mg twice daily. Sorting of PBMCs yielded the CD4+ and CD8+ T cells. Findings and caveats of the study: Clonality in lesional scalp, especially alopecia totalis/universalis, exceeded that of normal scalp. Because one nonresponder was included, the link of baseline CD8+ expansion to response is considered uncertain.

Germline-derived CDR1 and CDR2 are GTSNPN and SVGIG (reference sequence). CDR3 length: 18 residues. The V and J ends lost 2 bases and 5 bases, in that order; junction bases with no gene match: 12. RNA was isolated and reverse transcribed to cDNA, the sequencing template. Using immunoSEQ multiplex PCR, the repertoire was profiled, and TCRdb retains in-frame clones only, with some absent. The profile shows around 120,000 clones, about 50% of them singletons. The sample holds one count of this clone. Its antigen is as yet unknown. Here the sequenced sample was CD4+ T cells sorted from blood, taken at week 4, from a patient treated with tofacitinib. The receptor was isolated from a human donor with alopecia areata. The chain recombines TRBV30 with TRBJ2-1; 13 bases agree with TRBD2. Here the CDR3 DNA reads TGTGCCTGGAGTTCCTCCGGACTAGCGGGAGTAGGCGACAATGAGCAGTTCTTC. This encodes CAWSSSGLAGVGDNEQFF.